This T cell receptor beta chain was observed in a study of T cell changes during pregnancy in multiple sclerosis. The CDR3 has 14 residues. Germline V gene sequence: CDR1 SQVTM, CDR2 ANQGSEA. Trimming cost V 5 bases and J 5 bases, with 19 bases left between them. The assay was immunoSEQ multiplex PCR, and TCRdb's table has in-frame clones only and misses some. The repertoire includes some 32,000 clones, 90% of them detected once, and around 4.1% sits in the top ten. The TCR was taken from a female donor with multiple sclerosis, enrolled in a pregnancy study. Specimen: CD8+ T cells from peripheral blood mononuclear cells, collected in the second trimester of pregnancy. The chain joins TRBV29-1 to TRBJ2-7; perhaps TRBD1 as D (7 bases). CDR3 nucleotides: TGCAGCGTTTCGTGGGAGGACAGGTACCACGAGCAGTACTTC. Protein sequence: CSVSWEDRYHEQYF.